This T cell receptor beta chain was observed in a study of cytomegalovirus exposure and HLA in healthy donors. Study-level findings and limits: One variant, a missense change in DCLRE1C, was linked in a later analysis to TCR beta V- and J-gene trimming. Most subjects had HLA-A and HLA-B alleles reportedly predicted accurately by TCR beta sequences. Reports credit the classifier with highly specific, highly sensitive diagnosis of cytomegalovirus status.

Primers included in the PCR were 60 Vbeta and 13 Jbeta primers. Clones were read by immunoSEQ multiplex PCR, and TCRdb kept only the in-frame ones, dropping some. The sample has about 220,000 clones; more than 65% are singletons. The V end was cut by 0 bases, the J end by 0 bases, with 19 bases between. Germline V gene lookup returns CDR1 SGHRS and CDR2 YFSETQ. The CDR3 totals 18 residues. A note on this clone: Its antigen remains unidentified.

The source of this sequence is a young man in good health and CMV-seronegative. Sequencing input: PBMCs. The chain employs TRBV5-1 and TRBJ2-7; D possibly corresponds to TRBD2 (7 bases). CDR3 DNA sequence: TGCGCCAGCAGCTTGGGGAGGGGGGGACCGCAGAGCTCCTACGAGCAGTACTTC. Protein sequence: CASSLGRGGPQSSYEQYF.